The 23 T cell receptor beta chains reported below all come from one sample, sequenced in a study of memory B cells and T cells in multiple sclerosis. Separate sequencing covered autoproliferating (CFSE-dim) and non-proliferating (CFSE-high) T cells from stimulus-free culture. Replicate wells were pooled after more than six days of stimulus-free culture of approximately 5x10^7 CFSE-labeled PBMCs. These receptors have no known antigen. This table comes from immunoSEQ multiplex PCR, and its TCRdb copy is limited to in-frame clones, with some not included. The sample holds tens of thousands of clones, approximately 85% seen once. Sequencing was performed on PBMCs from blood kept in culture. These receptors originate from a human donor with multiple sclerosis.

V usage is TRBV9 and J usage is TRBJ2-7; 8 nucleotides agree with TRBD1. The germline gives CDR1 SGDLS, CDR2 YYNGEE. The CDR3 is made up of 14 amino acids. Losses at the gene ends were 3 bases for V and 2 bases for J; bases not matched to a gene: 4. CDR3 residues: CASSAGTGPYEQYF. As DNA, the CDR3 is TGTGCCAGCAGCGCCGGGACAGGACCCTACGAGCAGTACTTC. The complete variable domain, with remaining parts taken from reference TRBV9 and TRBJ2-7, reads DSGVTQTPKHLITATGQRVTLRCSPRSGDLSVYWYQQSLDQGLQFLIQYYNGEERAKGNILERFSAQQFPDLHSELNLSSLELGDSALYFCASSAGTGPYEQYFGPGTRLTVT.

This chain links TRBV11-2 with TRBJ1-5; D is unresolved. CDR1 and CDR2 (germline): SGHAT, FQNNGV. The CDR3 totals 14 residues. The germline V and J ends were trimmed by 5 bases and 2 bases, with 10 bases remaining between them. In DNA, the CDR3 is TGTGCCAGCAGCCAAGATCTAGGCAATCAGCCCCAGCATTTT. Amino acids: CASSQDLGNQPQHF. Filled out from reference TRBV11-2 and TRBJ1-5, the complete variable domain reads EAGVAQSPRYKIIEKRQSVAFWCNPISGHATLYWYQQILGQGPKLLIQFQNNGVVDDSQLPKDRFSAERLKGVDSTLKIQPAKLEDSAVYLCASSQDLGNQPQHFGDGTRLSIL.

This sequence joins TRBV6-5 and TRBJ2-1; 7 nucleotides align to TRBD1. Trimming took 4 bases from V and 3 from J; bases not matched to a gene: 3. The CDR3 is 14 residues long. The V gene's germline CDR1 is MNHEY and CDR2 SVGAGI. Here the CDR3 reads CASSSGTVYNEQFF. The CDR3 DNA is TGTGCCAGCAGTTCCGGGACAGTCTACAATGAGCAGTTCTTC.

The genes are TRBV5-1 and TRBJ2-1; D remains ambiguous. The CDR3 is 13 amino acids. The ends were cut back, 4 bases at V and 10 bases at J, with 15 bases in the middle. Germline values: CDR1 SGHRS, CDR2 YFSETQ. The CDR3: CASSTTLGPEQFF. As DNA, the CDR3 is TGCGCCAGCAGCACAACTTTAGGGCCCGAGCAGTTCTTC.

This clone was found once. This sequence joins TRBV18 and TRBJ1-5; unclear D gene. V dropped 2 bases and J dropped 4 bases, with 18 bases sitting between them. Germline assignment: CDR1 KGHSH and CDR2 LQKENI. The CDR3 contains 17 residues. CDR3 in amino acids: CASSPTMTRPLNQPQHF. The CDR3 coding sequence is TGTGCCAGCTCACCAACGATGACACGACCCTTGAATCAGCCCCAGCATTTT.

The J gene is TRBJ2-1, the V gene TRBV2; TRBD2 matches at 15 bases. CDR3 length: 14 residues. Germline CDR1 reads SNHLY; CDR2 reads FYNNEI. After removal of 2 bases from V and 12 bases from J, the junction contained 2 bases not matched to a gene. CDR3 loop: CASSERTSGGVQFF. CDR3 in DNA: TGTGCCAGCAGTGAAAGGACTAGCGGGGGGGTGCAGTTCTTC.

The rearrangement uses TRBV7-6 and TRBJ2-7, with TRBD1 identical over 9 bases. Losses at the gene ends were 5 bases for V and 2 bases for J; bases not matched to a gene: 7. Germline V lookup: CDR1 SGHVS, CDR2 FNYEAQ. This CDR3 has 15 residues. The CDR3 nucleotides are TGTGCCAGCAGCCAAGGGACAGGGAAGGCCTACGAGCAGTACTTC. It specifies CASSQGTGKAYEQYF.

This clone appeared a single time. This sequence joins TRBV18 and TRBJ1-6; possibly TRBD1 for D (6 bases). Germline CDR1 is KGHSH and CDR2 is LQKENI. V was shortened by 2 bases and J by 5 bases, with 10 bases between the two germline ends. The CDR3 sequence is 15 residues long. The chain's CDR3 is CASSPGGVHNSPLHF. The DNA of the CDR3 is TGTGCCAGCTCACCAGGGGGCGTCCATAATTCACCCCTCCACTTT.

Turning to this clone: The conserved final phenylalanine or tryptophan is absent from the CDR3, which likely points to a read error. It is unclear where the CDR3 begins or ends on the DNA, so no DNA is shown, and the CDR3 is as TCRdb lists it. The CDR3 spells CASSKAST. The J gene is TRBJ1-2, the V gene TRBV21-1. TRBV21-1 constitutes a pseudogene. The CDR3 comprises 8 residues, both ends counted.

The chain employs TRBV28 and TRBJ2-5; TRBD2 agrees at 10 bases. Trimming at V came to 4 bases and at J to 5 bases, leaving 16 bases not matched to a gene. Germline CDR1 and CDR2: MDHEN and SYDVKM. This CDR3 has 18 amino acids. The CDR3, as DNA: TGTGCCAGCAGTTCCCTCCTCAGCGGGAGGGCCGTCGGGGAGACCCAGTACTTC. It specifies CASSSLLSGRAVGETQYF.

This clone was observed a single time. The chain couples TRBV5-4 to TRBJ2-2, with D maybe TRBD2 (6 bases). CDR3 length: 16 residues. V shed 5 bases and J shed 7 bases, with 21 bases lying between them. Germline lookup yields CDR1 SGHNT and CDR2 YYREEE (reference sequence). Written as DNA, the CDR3 is TGTGCCAGCAGGGAGGGCCCGCGTAGTAACGACGGGGAGCTGTTTTTT. It translates to CASREGPRSNDGELFF.

J is TRBJ2-1 and V is TRBV6-5; 9 nucleotides match TRBD2. Trimming removed 0 bases from V and 7 bases from J; junction bases left unmatched: 7. Germline-derived CDR1 and CDR2 are MNHEY and SVGAGI. This CDR3 contains 16 residues. For the CDR3, the DNA is TGTGCCAGCAGTTACTCGACCAGCGGGGGGTGGAATGAGCAGTTCTTC. Translation gives CASSYSTSGGWNEQFF.

The chain employs TRBV7-9 and TRBJ2-5; TRBD1 agrees at 11 bases. The CDR3 is 15 amino acids. Per the germline V gene, CDR1 is SEHNR and CDR2 is FQNEAQ (reference sequence). The junction had 5 bases not matched to a gene; V was cut back by 5 bases and J by 3 bases. In nucleotides, the CDR3 is TGTGCCAGCAGCCGGGACAGGGGGTATGAAGAGACCCAGTACTTC. It encodes CASSRDRGYEETQYF.

The rearrangement uses TRBV11-2 and TRBJ1-6; 9 bases align to TRBD1. The CDR3 has 17 amino acids. Trimming removed 4 bases from V and 9 bases from J; junction bases left unmatched: 13. CDR1 and CDR2 from the germline V gene are SGHAT and FQNNGV. CDR3 coding DNA: TGTGCCAGCAGCTCGGAATTATCGGGACAGGGTCCTTCACCCCTCCACTTT. The encoded protein is CASSSELSGQGPSPLHF.

The gene calls are TRBV2 and TRBJ2-5, with a weak D call TRBD1 (5 bases). V lost 6 bases and J lost 5, with 13 bases in between. CDR3 size: 13 residues. Germline V CDR1 and CDR2: SNHLY, FYNNEI. The CDR3 loop is CASSATGYETQYF. The DNA of the CDR3 is TGTGCCAGCAGCGCAACAGGCTATGAGACCCAGTACTTC.

V and J are TRBV2 and TRBJ2-5; 8 positions agree with TRBD1. Looked up from germline, CDR1 is SNHLY and CDR2 is FYNNEI. Trimming removed 7 bases from V and 3 bases from J; junction bases left unmatched: 7. This CDR3 region has 14 residues. CDR3 sequence reads: CASIPGGYKETQYF. CDR3 DNA sequence: TGTGCCAGCATCCCAGGGGGCTATAAAGAGACCCAGTACTTC.

The chain is built from TRBV28 and TRBJ2-5; tentative D call: TRBD2 (6 bases). The DNA end lines up better with TRBJ2-7; the J call may be wrong. The germline V gene has CDR1 MDHEN and CDR2 SYDVKM. This CDR3 is built from 15 residues. CDR3 nucleotides: TGTGCCAGCAGTTTAGGTTCTGCAGGGAGGAACGAGCAGTACTTC. Translating it yields CASSLGSAGRNEQYF.

V usage is TRBV5-1 and J usage is TRBJ1-1; a possible D gene is TRBD1 (5 bases). The length of the CDR3 is 14 residues. Per the germline V gene, CDR1 is SGHRS and CDR2 is YFSETQ. Trimming removed 1 base from V and 4 bases from J, with 11 bases in between. CDR3 amino acids: CASSLFQGPTEAFF. The CDR3 DNA is TGCGCCAGCAGCTTGTTTCAGGGTCCCACTGAAGCTTTCTTT. The whole variable domain, filled in from reference TRBV5-1 and TRBJ1-1, reads KAGVTQTPRYLIKTRGQQVTLSCSPISGHRSVSWYQQTPGQGLQFLFEYFSETQRNKGNFPGRFSGRQFSNSRSEMNVSTLELGDSALYLCASSLFQGPTEAFFGQGTRLTVV.

CDR3 loop: CASSLVVSLNTEAFF. The CDR3 DNA sequence: TGCGCCAGCAGCTTGGTAGTAAGTTTGAACACTGAAGCTTTCTTT. This chain connects TRBV5-1 to TRBJ1-1, with D unclear. The V end lost 0 bases, the J end lost 0 bases, and 9 bases lay between the germline ends. The CDR3 spans 15 residues. Germline-derived CDR1 and CDR2 are SGHRS and YFSETQ.

The V call is TRBV6-6, the J call TRBJ2-5; TRBD2 matches at 8 bases. V was pared by 3 bases and J by 2 bases, with 5 bases of the junction left unmatched. The CDR3 is made up of 15 amino acids. From germline, CDR1 is MNHNY and CDR2 SVGAGI (reference sequence). The CDR3 nucleotides read TGTGCCAGCAGTTATATAGCGGGGACTCAAGAGACCCAGTACTTC. Amino acids: CASSYIAGTQETQYF.

This chain links TRBV28 with TRBJ2-7; TRBD2 might be the D (5 bases). Per the germline V gene, CDR1 is MDHEN and CDR2 is SYDVKM. The CDR3 consists of 12 residues. V gave up 6 bases and J gave up 6 bases, with 12 bases separating them. CDR3 sequence: CASRDSWTEQYF. As DNA, the CDR3 is TGTGCCAGCAGGGACTCGTGGACCGAGCAGTACTTC.

J is TRBJ2-3 and V is TRBV28; no firm D call. The CDR3 contains 12 residues. V lost 2 bases to trimming and J lost 4 bases, with 4 bases between them. CDR1 and CDR2 (germline): MDHEN, SYDVKM. The CDR3 DNA follows: TGTGCCAGCAGTTTACCGGCAGATACGCAGTATTTT. Amino acid sequence: CASSLPADTQYF.

The V call is TRBV19, the J call TRBJ1-5, with 9 nucleotides matching TRBD1. V was clipped by 6 bases and J by 4 bases; unmatched bases: 16. This CDR3 comprises 18 residues. Germline lookup yields CDR1 LNHDA and CDR2 SQIVND (reference sequence). The CDR3 DNA is TGTGCCAGTAGCTTCTTGGGACAGGGCCTGATTCTAAATCAGCCCCAGCATTTT. It codes for CASSFLGQGLILNQPQHF.